This T cell receptor (beta chain) was sequenced during a study of beta chain features in type 1 diabetes. Study-level results: It was possible that PCR favored shorter templates, equally so in patients and controls. Any HLA effect on TCRB rearrangement was left unresolved by small sub-analyses.

Reverse transcription of all isolated RNA meant that expressed TCRB transcripts were sequenced. Assay: immunoSEQ multiplex PCR; the TCRdb copy retains only in-frame clones and omits some. The sample holds hundreds of thousands of clones, more than 11% seen once. In regard to this clone: What it recognizes is unknown.

V lost 3 bases, J lost 10 bases, and 9 bases stayed unmatched. The CDR3 consists of 14 residues. Germline V gene sequence: CDR1 SGHTA, CDR2 FQGNSA. The genes are TRBV7-2 and TRBJ2-1, with TRBD2 matching 7 bases. Source material: naive CD4+ T cells from blood. The receptor's source is a young man in good health. The CDR3 DNA sequence: TGTGCCAGCAGCTTCAAGACGGGGGGATCGGAGCAGTTCTTC. Translated, it gives CASSFKTGGSEQFF.